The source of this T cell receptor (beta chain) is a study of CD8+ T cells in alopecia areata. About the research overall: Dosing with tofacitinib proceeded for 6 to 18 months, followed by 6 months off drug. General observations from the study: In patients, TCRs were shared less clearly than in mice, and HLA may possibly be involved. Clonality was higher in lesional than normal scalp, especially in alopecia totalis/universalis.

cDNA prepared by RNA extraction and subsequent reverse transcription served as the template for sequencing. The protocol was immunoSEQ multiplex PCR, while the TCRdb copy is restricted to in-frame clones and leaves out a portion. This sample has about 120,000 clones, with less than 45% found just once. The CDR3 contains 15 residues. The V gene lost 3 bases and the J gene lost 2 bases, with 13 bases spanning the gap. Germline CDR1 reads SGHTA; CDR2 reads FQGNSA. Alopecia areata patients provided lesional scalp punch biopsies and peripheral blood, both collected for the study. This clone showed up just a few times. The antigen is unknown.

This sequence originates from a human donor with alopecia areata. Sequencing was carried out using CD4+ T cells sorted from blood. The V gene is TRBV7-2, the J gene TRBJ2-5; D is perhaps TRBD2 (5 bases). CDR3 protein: CASSLGRTLQETQYF. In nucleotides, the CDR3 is TGTGCCAGCAGCTTGGGCAGGACTCTACAAGAGACCCAGTACTTC.